A single sample is the source of the 21 T cell receptor beta chains below, sequenced in a study of CXCR3-negative and CXCR3-positive naive CD8 T cells. cDNA libraries for TRB were generated by 5' RACE incorporating UMI labels. For each CDR3 protein, TCRdb gives one entry from its re-call of the 5' RACE reads, without DNA. This repertoire includes 35,000 to 40,000 distinct CDR3 sequences. Sequences were obtained from memory CD8+ T cells from blood. The source of these receptors is a human donor in good health. Some clones in this sample may be carry-over from other donors' samples.

The chain carries TRBV7-9 and TRBJ2-2; absent DNA, TCRdb's TRBD1 call cannot be checked. From germline, CDR1 is SEHNR and CDR2 FQNEAQ (reference sequence). CDR3 length: 17 residues. The CDR3 is CASSLPDRAAHTGELFF.

The chain uses TRBV29-1 and TRBJ2-7; the D call of TRBD2 rests on TCRdb alone, since no DNA is present to check it. This CDR3 spans 13 amino acids. Germline lookup yields CDR1 SQVTM and CDR2 ANQGSEA. CDR3 in amino acids: CSVATSGSYEQYF.

Frequency places this clonotype as medium-sized. The chain uses TRBV6-4 and TRBJ2-2; TCRdb lists TRBD2, though no DNA is available to test this call. The CDR3 is 16 residues long. Germline CDR1 is MRHNA and CDR2 is SNTAGT. This CDR3 reads CASSENSGENTGELFF.

The genes are TRBV28 and TRBJ2-3; there is no DNA to check the TCRdb D call of TRBD1. CDR1 MDHEN and CDR2 SYDVKM come from the germline V gene. The CDR3 is made up of 16 amino acids. CDR3 sequence: CASRSLNEGRTDTQYF.

This sequence joins TRBV5-4 and TRBJ2-7. Germline loops: CDR1 SGHNT, CDR2 YYREEE (reference sequence). The CDR3 runs to 13 residues. The CDR3 region is CASSLVRGDEQYF. Drawing the rest from reference TRBV5-4 and TRBJ2-7, the complete variable domain is ETGVTQSPTHLIKTRGQQVTLRCSSQSGHNTVSWYQQALGQGPQFIFQYYREEENGRGNFPPRFSGLQFPNYSSELNVNALELDDSALYLCASSLVRGDEQYFGPGTRLTVT.

This sequence joins TRBV7-9 and TRBJ2-3; TCRdb proposes TRBD2, but this gene call is untestable without DNA. The germline CDR1 and CDR2 sequences are SEHNR and FQNEAQ (reference sequence). This CDR3 contains 17 residues. CDR3 amino acids: CASSRGGLAGVTDTQYF.

This CDR3 reads CASSYWGVGELFF. The V gene is TRBV6-5, the J gene TRBJ2-2; TCRdb indicates TRBD1, and absent DNA this call remains unverified. CDR1 and CDR2 from the germline V gene are MNHEY and SVGAGI. This CDR3 comprises 13 residues.

The chain employs TRBV27 and TRBJ1-4; without DNA, the TCRdb call of TRBD1 cannot be checked. This CDR3 has 15 amino acids. The V gene's germline CDR1 is MNHEY and CDR2 SMNVEV (reference sequence). The CDR3 reads CASSPPSLLNEKLFF.

This sequence joins TRBV7-6 and TRBJ2-1; the TCRdb D gene call, TRBD1, has no DNA to confirm it. The germline V gene encodes CDR1 SGHVS and CDR2 FNYEAQ. The CDR3 spans 13 residues. The CDR3: CASGPLWGSEQFF.

CDR3 loop: CSAPRGSSYEQYF. V usage is TRBV20-1 and J usage is TRBJ2-7; TCRdb lists TRBD2, though no DNA is available to test this call. The CDR3 is made up of 13 amino acids. Germline loops: CDR1 DFQATT, CDR2 SNEGSKA (reference sequence).

The chain has TRBV27 and TRBJ2-1; TCRdb proposes TRBD1, but this gene call is untestable without DNA. From germline, CDR1 is MNHEY and CDR2 SMNVEV (reference sequence). The CDR3 is made up of 14 amino acids. The CDR3 sequence: CASSLSLQGEEQFF.

This chain connects TRBV11-2 to TRBJ2-1; the D gene TCRdb calls, TRBD2, cannot be checked with no DNA. CDR3 size: 16 residues. Germline V lookup: CDR1 SGHAT, CDR2 FQNNGV. The CDR3: CASSELAGGSYNEQFF.

V gene TRBV20-1 combines with J gene TRBJ1-5. Germline CDR1 reads DFQATT; CDR2 reads SNEGSKA (reference sequence). The CDR3 length is 15 residues. CDR3 amino acids: CSARDSTALNQPQHF.

V and J are TRBV24-1 and TRBJ2-2. Germline V gene data show CDR1 as KGHDR and CDR2 as SFDVKD. The CDR3 contains 14 residues. The CDR3 region is CATSDFGNTGELFF.

This chain connects TRBV6-5 to TRBJ2-5; TCRdb gives TRBD1 as the D gene, but with no DNA this cannot be confirmed. The germline V gene encodes CDR1 MNHEY and CDR2 SVGAGI. The CDR3 is 16 amino acids. The CDR3 sequence: CASSFLPGQGQETQYF.

This chain connects TRBV25-1 to TRBJ1-1. CDR1 MGHDK and CDR2 SYGVNS come from the germline V gene. The CDR3 runs to 13 residues. CDR3 region: CASRLGRGTEAFF.

The chain is built from TRBV23-1 and TRBJ2-3; TCRdb's assignment of TRBD2 cannot be checked, as there is no DNA. TRBV23-1 carries the ORF label, with uncertain function. The CDR3 runs to 18 residues. CDR3: CASSRETSGGRHTDTQYF.

The chain recombines TRBV28 with TRBJ2-1. Germline loops: CDR1 MDHEN, CDR2 SYDVKM. The length of the CDR3 is 15 residues. The CDR3 sequence is CASSSEVLLYNEQFF.

The J gene is TRBJ2-7, the V gene TRBV6-2 or TRBV6-3; TCRdb designates TRBD1, a call that cannot be tested without DNA. The CDR3 totals 15 residues. The germline gives CDR1 MNHEY, CDR2 SVGEGT. The CDR3 protein is CASRSGQYDFSEQYF.

This sequence joins TRBV6-2 or TRBV6-3 and TRBJ2-3; no DNA is available, so the TRBD1 call from TCRdb remains unchecked. Germline lookup yields CDR1 MNHEY and CDR2 SVGEGT. This CDR3 is 15 amino acids long. The CDR3 sequence: CASSPGGATTDTQYF.

The chain combines TRBV29-1 with TRBJ2-7; TCRdb picks TRBD1, but there is no DNA to check that call. The CDR3 sequence is 16 residues long. Germline CDR1 is SQVTM and CDR2 is ANQGSEA. Here the CDR3 reads CSVVGGGRQGFYEQYF.